A single count supports the clone carrying this T cell receptor beta chain. No antigen is known for it. Other DNA sequences in the same sample also yield this CDR3. The data derive from a study of T cells in localized non-small cell lung cancer. Overall study findings and caveats: Uninvolved adjacent lung, not tumor, had the highest T cell clonality. A median of 57 of the top 100 tumor clones appeared in adjacent lung, which was paired and uninvolved. Because researchers sequenced only one region of the tumor, heterogeneity is still possible.

Repertoires were generated with immunoSEQ multiplex PCR, while TCRdb's copy carries only in-frame clones and drops some. The table shows around 92,000 clones, with roughly 90% occurring only once. Germline V CDR1 and CDR2: LNHDA, SQIVND (reference sequence). Trimming left V 1 base short and J 3 bases short, with 1 base between. The CDR3 is 11 residues long. The clonotype comes from a woman aged 40-69 years with stage II squamous cell lung carcinoma. The V call is TRBV19, the J call TRBJ2-7, with unresolved D. The sample here was PBMCs, taken before any cancer treatment. For the CDR3, the DNA is TGTGCCAGTAGTATAGGCTACGAGCAGTACTTC. This sequence encodes CASSIGYEQYF.